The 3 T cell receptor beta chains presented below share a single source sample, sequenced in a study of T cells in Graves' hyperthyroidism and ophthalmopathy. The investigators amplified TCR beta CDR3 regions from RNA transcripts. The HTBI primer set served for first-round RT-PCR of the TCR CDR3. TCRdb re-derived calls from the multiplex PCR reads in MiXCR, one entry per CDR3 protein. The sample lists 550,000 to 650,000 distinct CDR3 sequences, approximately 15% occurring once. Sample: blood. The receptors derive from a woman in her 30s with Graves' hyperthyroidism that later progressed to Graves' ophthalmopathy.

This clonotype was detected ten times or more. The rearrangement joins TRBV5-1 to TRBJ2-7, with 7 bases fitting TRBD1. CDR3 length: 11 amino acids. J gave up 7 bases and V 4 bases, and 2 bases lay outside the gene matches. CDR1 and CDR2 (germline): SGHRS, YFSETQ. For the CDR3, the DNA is TGCGCCAGCAGCACGGGACAGGAGCAGTACTTC. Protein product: CASSTGQEQYF.

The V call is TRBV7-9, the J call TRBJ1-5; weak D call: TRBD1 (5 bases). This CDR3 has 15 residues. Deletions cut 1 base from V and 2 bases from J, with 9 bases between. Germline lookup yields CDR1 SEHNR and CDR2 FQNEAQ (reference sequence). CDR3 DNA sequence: TGTGCCAGCAGCTTAGATCTGGGGGGCAATCAGCCCCAGCATTTT. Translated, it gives CASSLDLGGNQPQHF.

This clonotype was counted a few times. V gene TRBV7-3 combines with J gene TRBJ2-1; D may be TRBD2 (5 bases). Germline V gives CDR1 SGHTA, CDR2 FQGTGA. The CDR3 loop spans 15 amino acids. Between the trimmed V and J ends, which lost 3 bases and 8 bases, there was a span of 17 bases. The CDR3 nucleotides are TGTGCCAGCAGCTTGTCACTAGGGTCCCAGGATGAGCAGTTCTTC. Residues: CASSLSLGSQDEQFF. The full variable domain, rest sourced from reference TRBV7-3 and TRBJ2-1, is GAGVSQTPSNKVTEKGKYVELRCDPISGHTALYWYRQSLGQGPEFLIYFQGTGAADDSGLPNDRFFAVRPEGSVSTLKIQRTERGDSAVYLCASSLSLGSQDEQFFGPGTRLTVL.